Below are 10 T cell receptor beta chains sequenced from a single sample in a study of T cell changes during pregnancy in multiple sclerosis. The protocol was immunoSEQ multiplex PCR, while the TCRdb copy is restricted to in-frame clones and leaves out a portion. The table records some 37,000 clones, about 91% of them present only once. The material sequenced was CD8+ T cells from peripheral blood mononuclear cells, taken after pregnancy. Receptors originate from a female donor with multiple sclerosis, enrolled in a pregnancy study.

The J gene is TRBJ2-1, the V gene TRBV7-3; D is possibly TRBD1 (6 bases). The CDR3 spans 14 residues. Germline CDR1 and CDR2: SGHTA and FQGTGA. V was pared by 4 bases and J by 4 bases, with 11 bases between. CDR3 in DNA: TGTGCCAGCAGCTCCACCCAGGGGTACAATGAGCAGTTCTTC. This translates into CASSSTQGYNEQFF.

This CDR3 is CAWGGHFSNQPQHF. Written as DNA, the CDR3 is TGTGCCTGGGGGGGCCATTTTAGCAATCAGCCCCAGCATTTT. V usage is TRBV30 and J usage is TRBJ1-5, with a weak D call TRBD1 (6 bases). CDR3 length: 14 amino acids. CDR1 is GTSNPN, CDR2 SVGIG, per germline (reference sequence). With 5 bases removed from V and 0 bases from J, the gap between germline ends came to 11 bases. Complete variable domain (other parts from reference TRBV30 and TRBJ1-5): SQTIHQWPATLVQPVGSPLSLECTVEGTSNPNLYWYRQAAGRGLQLLFYSVGIGQISSEVPQNLSASRPQDRQFILSSKKLLLSDSGFYLCAWGGHFSNQPQHFGDGTRLSIL.

This clone has just one count. This rearrangement joins TRBV2 to TRBJ1-1; unclear D gene. CDR3 length: 15 residues. Germline-derived CDR1 and CDR2 are SNHLY and FYNNEI. V lost 4 bases and J lost 0, with 12 bases in between. The CDR3 DNA sequence: TGTGCCAGCAGTGTGGGGAGGCGGATGAACACTGAAGCTTTCTTT. Amino acid sequence: CASSVGRRMNTEAFF.

The CDR3 sequence is CASSPHRGTKETQYF. CDR3 DNA: TGTGCCAGCAGCCCCCACCGGGGGACCAAAGAGACCCAGTACTTC. V usage is TRBV7-9 and J usage is TRBJ2-5, with TRBD2 as a possible D gene (6 bases). Trimming left V 5 bases short and J 3 bases short, with 16 bases between. CDR3 length equals 15 residues. Germline V gene lookup returns CDR1 SEHNR and CDR2 FQNEAQ (reference sequence).

The chain has TRBV27 and TRBJ2-1; TRBD2 might be the D (6 bases). V was pared by 3 bases and J by 7 bases, with 13 bases between. There are 14 residues in the CDR3. Germline V gene data show CDR1 as MNHEY and CDR2 as SMNVEV (reference sequence). The CDR3 region has the DNA TGTGCCAGCAGTTTTGTGGGAGGCCTTAATGAGCAGTTCTTC. Its translation is CASSFVGGLNEQFF.

This chain links TRBV4-1 with TRBJ1-6; D not certain. Deletions cut 4 bases from V and 8 bases from J, with 18 bases between. There are 16 residues in the CDR3. Germline V lookup: CDR1 MGHRA, CDR2 YSYEKL. CDR3 residues: CASSPRGGQGYSPLHF. CDR3 bases: TGCGCCAGCAGCCCCCGCGGAGGCCAAGGATATTCACCCCTCCACTTT.

The chain couples TRBV11-2 to TRBJ2-5; D unclear. V lost 5 bases and J lost 2, with 12 bases in between. This CDR3 has 14 residues. From germline, CDR1 is SGHAT and CDR2 FQNNGV. CDR3 sequence (DNA): TGTGCCAGCAGCCCCTCTCGCTATCAAGAGACCCAGTACTTC. Translation gives CASSPSRYQETQYF.

A note on this clone: Germline and junction disagree at one end, which may indicate a read error. The J gene is TRBJ1-2, the V gene TRBV10-3; the D gene is possibly TRBD1 (5 bases). From germline, CDR1 is ENHRY and CDR2 SYGVKD. CDR3 length: 14 amino acids. In DNA, the CDR3 is TGTGCCATCAGTGAGGGACACCAACCCGATGGCGACACCTTC. Its protein is CAISEGHQPDGDTF.

This rearrangement joins TRBV5-4 to TRBJ2-3; 7 positions match TRBD1. Trimming cost V 1 base and J 7 bases; bases outside gene matches: 9. The germline gives CDR1 SGHNT, CDR2 YYREEE (reference sequence). The CDR3 is 15 amino acids. CDR3 nucleotide sequence: TGTGCCAGCAGCTTGCCCCGTACGACAGGGAATACGCAGTATTTT. Its protein is CASSLPRTTGNTQYF.

V is TRBV27 and J is TRBJ1-5; TRBD1 aligns across 12 bases. Germline CDR1 MNHEY, CDR2 SMNVEV (reference sequence). The CDR3 covers 18 residues. The junction had 9 bases not matched to a gene; V was cut back by 6 bases and J by 0 bases. CDR3 in DNA: TGTGCCAGCAGGAATTTCGGGACAGGGGGCAGTAGCAATCAGCCCCAGCATTTT. Translating gives CASRNFGTGGSSNQPQHF.